Below are 3 T cell receptor beta chains sequenced from a single sample in a study of brain metastases from non-small cell lung cancer. TCRdb keeps only in-frame clones here, not all; method: immunoSEQ multiplex PCR. The sample shows more than 700 clones, roughly 90% of them seen only once. The sample taken for sequencing was tumor-adjacent normal tissue. Receptors originate from a donor aged 40 or older with non-small cell lung cancer.

The rearrangement uses TRBV28 and TRBJ2-2, with D uncertain. The CDR3 is made up of 13 amino acids. V dropped 4 bases and J dropped 2 bases, with 5 bases sitting between them. CDR1 is MDHEN, CDR2 SYDVKM, per germline. CDR3 sequence reads: CASSSTNTGELFF. CDR3 DNA sequence: TGTGCCAGCAGTTCCACCAACACCGGGGAGCTGTTTTTT. The full variable domain, with the rest looked up from reference TRBV28 and TRBJ2-2, is DVKVTQSSRYLVKRTGEKVFLECVQDMDHENMFWYRQDPGLGLRLIYFSYDVKMKEKGDIPEGYSVSREKKERFSLILESASTNQTSMYLCASSSTNTGELFFGEGSRLTVL.

The chain has TRBV29-1 and TRBJ1-3; no clear D. This CDR3 has 13 residues. Germline V gene lookup returns CDR1 SQVTM and CDR2 ANQGSEA. The V gene lost 4 bases and the J gene lost 1 base, with 8 bases spanning the gap. CDR3 DNA sequence: TGCAGCGTTGTTGTGGGTTCTGGAAACACCATATATTTT. It specifies CSVVVGSGNTIYF.

This chain uses TRBV6-1 with TRBJ2-1, with no clear D. This CDR3 is built from 13 residues. Germline loops: CDR1 MNHNS, CDR2 SASEGT. Trimming pared 3 bases from V and 9 bases from J, leaving 12 bases between. The CDR3 is CASSDGSAVEQFF. The CDR3 nucleotides are TGTGCCAGCAGTGATGGCAGTGCGGTTGAGCAGTTCTTC.